The subject of this entry is one T cell receptor beta chain. Its antigen is still unknown. This PCR relied on a set of 60 Vbeta primers and 13 Jbeta primers. Libraries were prepared by immunoSEQ multiplex PCR; TCRdb keeps only in-frame clonotypes and omits some of them. The sample includes 95,000 to 150,000 clones, approximately 8% of them seen just once. This CDR3 has 13 residues. The V gene's germline CDR1 is LNHDA and CDR2 SQIVND (reference sequence). With 7 bases clipped from V and 5 bases from J, the junction kept 3 bases outside the gene matches. This sample stems from a study of cytomegalovirus exposure and HLA in healthy donors. Findings of the study overall: As a later analysis revealed, the rate of TCR association differed by HLA locus, with DRB1 most and HLA-C fewest.

Nominally healthy donors provided the samples, though records likely missed some immune exposures. This chain joins TRBV19 and TRBJ2-1; 9 bases agree with TRBD2. The specimen was PBMCs. This sequence originates from a woman aged 35 to 49 in good health and CMV-seropositive. The CDR3 here is CASKSSGDNEQFF. The DNA of the CDR3 is TGTGCCAGTAAATCTAGCGGGGACAATGAGCAGTTCTTC.